The next 18 T cell receptor beta chains were all read from a single sample in a study of blood T cell repertoires in COVID-19. Data came from immunoSEQ multiplex PCR; TCRdb stores just in-frame clones and leaves some out. Found here are about 160,000 clones, roughly 80% of them singletons; the top ten hold roughly 8%. Sequencing used peripheral blood. All receptors derive from a man in his sixties with acute or convalescent COVID-19.

This clone was counted only a few times. The chain carries TRBV3-1 (or the pseudogene TRBV3-2) and TRBJ2-7; tentative D call: TRBD2 (5 bases). The germline V and J ends were trimmed by 3 bases and 2 bases, with 11 bases remaining between them. Germline values: CDR1 LGHDT, CDR2 YNNKEL (reference sequence). The CDR3 contains 14 residues. The DNA of the CDR3 is TGTGCCAGCAGCCAGAGCGAGGGCCCCTACGAGCAGTACTTC. Protein sequence: CASSQSEGPYEQYF.

J is TRBJ2-1 and V is TRBV11-2, with D perhaps matching TRBD2 (6 bases). The CDR3 extends over 14 amino acids. Germline CDR1 is SGHAT and CDR2 is FQNNGV. Trimming removed 6 bases at V and 8 bases at J, with 17 bases between. CDR3 sequence reads: CASRLGHGGDEQFF. CDR3 coding DNA: TGTGCCAGCAGACTAGGTCACGGCGGGGATGAGCAGTTCTTC.

The V call is TRBV6-5, the J call TRBJ1-1; D gene uncertain. The CDR3 totals 12 residues. V lost 8 bases and J 4 bases, leaving 11 bases between the germline ends. Germline lookup yields CDR1 MNHEY and CDR2 SVGAGI. CDR3 protein: CASGRGSTEAFF. DNA of the CDR3: TGTGCCAGCGGGCGAGGGAGCACTGAAGCTTTCTTT.

The chain employs TRBV6-5 and TRBJ2-7; D is perhaps TRBD2 (6 bases). Looked up from germline, CDR1 is MNHEY and CDR2 is SVGAGI. Trimming took off 2 bases at V and 5 bases at J, with 10 bases between the two ends. The CDR3 contains 13 residues. The DNA for the CDR3 is TGTGCCAGCAGTTACGAGGGGAGGAACGAGCAGTACTTC. Translation: CASSYEGRNEQYF.

The rearrangement links TRBV14 to TRBJ2-1; 8 nucleotides line up with TRBD2. Germline loops: CDR1 SGHDN, CDR2 FVKESK. CDR3 length equals 15 residues. The trim removed 1 base at V and 7 bases at J, leaving 6 bases unmatched. The CDR3 nucleotides are TGTGCCAGCAGCCAAGTCGAGGGCGGGGGGAATGAGCAGTTCTTC. The encoded protein is CASSQVEGGGNEQFF.

This rearrangement joins TRBV11-3 to TRBJ2-3, with 9 bases identical to TRBD1. CDR3 length equals 13 residues. V shed 5 bases and J 5 bases; nucleotides not matched to a gene: 2. Germline-derived CDR1 and CDR2 are SGHNT and YENEEA. This CDR3 is CASSPGQGDTQYF. CDR3 nucleotides: TGTGCCAGCAGCCCGGGACAGGGAGATACGCAGTATTTT.

This rearrangement joins TRBV7-2 to TRBJ1-5, with a weak D call TRBD1 (5 bases). V dropped 0 bases and J dropped 6 bases, with 12 bases sitting between them. Germline lookup yields CDR1 SGHTA and CDR2 FQGNSA. CDR3 length: 15 amino acids. The CDR3 spells CASSLALGGSQPQHF. The CDR3 DNA sequence: TGTGCCAGCAGCTTAGCGCTGGGGGGGAGTCAGCCCCAGCATTTT.

With respect to this clone: The identical CDR3 is also encoded by other nucleotide sequences in the sample. The V call is TRBV24-1, the J call TRBJ2-7, with D possibly being TRBD2 (5 bases). Germline assignment: CDR1 KGHDR and CDR2 SFDVKD. The CDR3 runs to 13 residues. Trimming left V 1 base short and J 4 bases short, with 7 bases between. CDR3 sequence (DNA): TGTGCCACCAGTGATTTCGGCGGGTACGAGCAGTACTTC. Translation: CATSDFGGYEQYF.

This clone occurred a few times. This chain uses TRBV24-1 with TRBJ2-1, with 15 bases that match TRBD2. V lost 4 bases, J lost 3 bases, and 9 bases stayed unmatched. The germline V gene encodes CDR1 KGHDR and CDR2 SFDVKD. The CDR3 contains 19 residues. The chain's CDR3 is CATSDSGLAGGRLYNEQFF. CDR3 DNA sequence: TGTGCCACCAGTGACTCGGGACTAGCGGGGGGACGACTCTACAATGAGCAGTTCTTC.

The V gene is TRBV9, the J gene TRBJ2-3; 10 nucleotides align to TRBD1. The CDR3 is 15 residues long. Losses at the gene ends were 6 bases for V and 8 bases for J; bases not matched to a gene: 12. In germline, CDR1 is SGDLS, CDR2 YYNGEE. CDR3 sequence: CASTANPGQGSTQYF. CDR3 DNA: TGTGCCAGCACTGCCAACCCGGGACAGGGGAGTACGCAGTATTTT.

In this sample, this clone turned up once. This chain connects TRBV5-1 to TRBJ1-2, with 7 bases matching TRBD1. The germline gives CDR1 SGHRS, CDR2 YFSETQ. The CDR3 covers 14 residues. Losses at the gene ends were 0 bases for V and 7 bases for J; bases not matched to a gene: 6. CDR3 nucleotide sequence: TGCGCCAGCAGCTTGGGGGGGACAGATGGTGGCTACACCTTC. Translated: CASSLGGTDGGYTF.

The rearrangement uses TRBV30 and TRBJ2-5, with TRBD2 matching over 8 bases. Unmatched junction bases numbered 5, after V lost 2 bases and J lost 3 bases. The CDR3 consists of 14 residues. In germline, CDR1 is GTSNPN, CDR2 SVGIG (reference sequence). The CDR3 region is CAWSRLAGEETQYF. The CDR3 coding sequence is TGTGCCTGGAGTCGGCTAGCGGGCGAAGAGACCCAGTACTTC.

This chain joins TRBV21-1 and TRBJ1-5. TRBV21-1 is classified as a pseudogene. The CDR3 consists of 18 residues. CDR3 protein: CASSKRIREGFVHQPQHF. Written as DNA, the CDR3 is TGTGCCAGCAGCAAAAGAATCAGGGAGGGCTTCGTTCATCAGCCCCAGCATTTT.

The chain combines TRBV5-1 with TRBJ2-1; 9 nucleotides match TRBD2. The ends lost 1 base at V and 0 bases at J; junction bases unmatched: 2. Germline lookup yields CDR1 SGHRS and CDR2 YFSETQ. This CDR3 region has 16 residues. The CDR3 nucleotides are TGCGCCAGCAGCTTGACGACTAGCGGCTCCTACAATGAGCAGTTCTTC. It is translated as CASSLTTSGSYNEQFF.

The chain employs TRBV15 and TRBJ2-5; TRBD1 matches at 7 bases. Germline assignment: CDR1 LNHNV and CDR2 YYDKDF (reference sequence). The CDR3 runs to 15 residues. V shed 1 base and J 1 base; nucleotides not matched to a gene: 3. The CDR3 is CATSRVGQLQETQYF. CDR3 nucleotides: TGTGCCACCAGCAGAGTGGGACAGCTCCAAGAGACCCAGTACTTC.

The sample holds a few counts of this clone. The chain couples TRBV6-2 or TRBV6-3 to TRBJ2-6; D perhaps matches TRBD1 (5 bases). Between the trimmed V and J ends, which lost 2 bases and 3 bases, there was a span of 8 bases. Germline assignment: CDR1 MNHEY and CDR2 SVGEGT. This CDR3 is built from 15 residues. CDR3 region: CASSYRGYGANVLTF. CDR3 coding DNA: TGTGCCAGCAGTTACAGGGGATATGGGGCCAACGTCCTGACTTTC.

With regard to this clone: Other nucleotide sequences from this sample produce the same CDR3. The chain couples TRBV5-1 to TRBJ2-6; D uncertain. This CDR3 is built from 15 residues. Deletions cut 0 bases from V and 0 bases from J, with 4 bases between. Germline-derived CDR1 and CDR2 are SGHRS and YFSETQ. This CDR3 is CASSLVSSGANVLTF. The CDR3 DNA reads TGCGCCAGCAGCTTGGTCAGCTCTGGGGCCAACGTCCTGACTTTC.

DNA for the CDR3: TGCACCAGCAGCAACCCGGGACAGGGGGCAACAGATACGCAGTATTTT. As protein: CTSSNPGQGATDTQYF. The chain combines TRBV1 with TRBJ2-3; the table's D call, TRBD1, has no DNA check behind it. TRBV1 corresponds to a pseudogene. This CDR3 is built from 16 residues.